These 6 T cell receptor beta chains came from one sample sequenced in a study of CD8 T cells in Susac syndrome. After extraction with the RNeasy kit, about 0.5 to 1 ug of the RNA was reverse transcribed using random hexamers. TCRdb fed the immunoSEQ multiplex PCR reads into MiXCR, producing one record per CDR3 protein. The table records over 150,000 distinct CDR3 sequences, roughly 92% of them present only once. The specimen was CD4+ T cells from PBMCs. The receptor set was obtained from a human donor with multiple sclerosis.

In this sample, this clonotype turned up a few times. The junction and the germline gene differ at one end; a read error may be behind it. V and J are TRBV7-7 and TRBJ2-3, with 7 bases aligning to TRBD2. CDR3 size: 16 residues. CDR1 and CDR2 from the germline V gene are SSHAT and FNYEAQ (reference sequence). CDR3 in amino acids: CASSLVGGTSTDTQYF. The CDR3 DNA reads as TGTGCTAGCAGCTTAGTGGGGGGGACTAGCACAGATACGCAGTATTTT.

This chain connects TRBV20-1 to TRBJ2-7, with 7 bases matching TRBD2. This CDR3 is 14 amino acids long. Germline V lookup: CDR1 DFQATT, CDR2 SNEGSKA (reference sequence). After removal of 5 bases from V and 0 bases from J, the junction contained 7 bases not matched to a gene. CDR3 nucleotide sequence: TGCAGTGCTGGAGCTAGCGGAAGCTCCTACGAGCAGTACTTC. Its protein product is CSAGASGSSYEQYF.

CDR3 DNA sequence: TGTGCCAGCAGAACCCCCTTTGGCACCTACAATGAGCAGTTCTTC. Its protein product is CASRTPFGTYNEQFF. The chain carries TRBV6-2 or TRBV6-3 and TRBJ2-1; D ambiguous. The germline gives CDR1 MNHEY, CDR2 SVGEGT. The CDR3 loop spans 15 amino acids. Deletions cut 6 bases from V and 2 bases from J, with 14 bases between.

The gene calls are TRBV5-1 and TRBJ1-1, with a tentative D call TRBD1 (5 bases). The V and J ends lost 2 bases and 4 bases respectively, with 12 bases between them. The germline gives CDR1 SGHRS, CDR2 YFSETQ. The CDR3 has 14 residues. CDR3 coding DNA: TGCGCCAGCAGCTTAGGGGATGGCGGCACTGAAGCTTTCTTT. It is translated as CASSLGDGGTEAFF.

This chain connects TRBV27 to TRBJ2-4; maybe TRBD1 (5 bases). V lost 2 bases to trimming and J lost 7 bases, with 12 bases between them. Germline CDR1 MNHEY, CDR2 SMNVEV (reference sequence). The CDR3 consists of 14 residues. CDR3 nucleotide sequence: TGTGCCAGCAGTTTAAGCTTGGGGCGGAACATTCAGTACTTC. Translating gives CASSLSLGRNIQYF.

This clonotype was picked up one time. The gene calls are TRBV3-1 and TRBJ1-5; D perhaps matches TRBD1 (5 bases). Per the germline V gene, CDR1 is LGHDT and CDR2 is YNNKEL (reference sequence). Trimming pared 0 bases from V and 0 bases from J, leaving 9 bases between. The CDR3 consists of 16 residues. CDR3 coding DNA: TGTGCCAGCAGCCAAGATCAGGGTTATAGCAATCAGCCCCAGCATTTT. Its translation is CASSQDQGYSNQPQHF. The full variable domain, its missing parts supplied by reference TRBV3-1 and TRBJ1-5, is DTAVSQTPKYLVTQMGNDKSIKCEQNLGHDTMYWYKQDSKKFLKIMFSYNNKELIINETVPNRFSPKSPDKAHLNLHINSLELGDSAVYFCASSQDQGYSNQPQHFGDGTRLSIL.